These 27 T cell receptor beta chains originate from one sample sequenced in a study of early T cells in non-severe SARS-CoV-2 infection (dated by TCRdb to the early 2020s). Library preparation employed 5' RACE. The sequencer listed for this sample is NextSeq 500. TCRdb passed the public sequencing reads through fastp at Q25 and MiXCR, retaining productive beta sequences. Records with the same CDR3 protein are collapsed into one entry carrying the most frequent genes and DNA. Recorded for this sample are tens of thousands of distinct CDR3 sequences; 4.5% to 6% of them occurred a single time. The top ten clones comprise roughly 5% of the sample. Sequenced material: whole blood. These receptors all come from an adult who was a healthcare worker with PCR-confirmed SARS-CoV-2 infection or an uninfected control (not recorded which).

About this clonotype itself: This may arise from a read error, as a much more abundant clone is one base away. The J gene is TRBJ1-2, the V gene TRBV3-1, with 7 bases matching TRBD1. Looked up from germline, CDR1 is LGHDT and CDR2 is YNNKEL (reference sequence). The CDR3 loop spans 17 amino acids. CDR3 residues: CARSQSFADRRNYGYTF. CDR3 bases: TGTGCCAGGAGCCAAAGTTTTGCGGACAGGAGGAACTATGGCTACACCTTC.

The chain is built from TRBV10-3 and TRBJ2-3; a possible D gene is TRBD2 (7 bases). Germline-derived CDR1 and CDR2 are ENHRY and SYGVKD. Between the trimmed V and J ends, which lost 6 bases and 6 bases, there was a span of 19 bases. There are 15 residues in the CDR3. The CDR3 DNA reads TGTGCCATCAGACCAAGCCAGGGGAGGGCTGATACGCAGTATTTT. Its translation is CAIRPSQGRADTQYF.

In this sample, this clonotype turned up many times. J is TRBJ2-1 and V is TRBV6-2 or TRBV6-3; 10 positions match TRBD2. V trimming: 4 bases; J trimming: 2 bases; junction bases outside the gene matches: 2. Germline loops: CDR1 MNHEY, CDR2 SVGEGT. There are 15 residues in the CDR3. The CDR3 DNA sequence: TGTGCCAGCAGTTTGCTAGCGGGAGCCTACAATGAGCAGTTCTTC. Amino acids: CASSLLAGAYNEQFF.

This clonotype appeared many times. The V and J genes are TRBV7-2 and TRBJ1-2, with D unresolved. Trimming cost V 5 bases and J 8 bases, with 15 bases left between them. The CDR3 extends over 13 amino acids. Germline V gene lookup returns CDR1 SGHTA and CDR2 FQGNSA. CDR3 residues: CASSPLPEGGYTF. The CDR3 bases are TGTGCCAGCAGCCCACTACCGGAGGGAGGCTACACCTTC.

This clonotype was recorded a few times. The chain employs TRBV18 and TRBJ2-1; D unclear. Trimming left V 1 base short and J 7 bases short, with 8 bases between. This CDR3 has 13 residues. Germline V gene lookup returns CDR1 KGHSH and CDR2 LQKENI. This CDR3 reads CASSPRRVNEQFF. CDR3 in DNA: TGTGCCAGCTCACCACGTCGAGTAAATGAGCAGTTCTTC.

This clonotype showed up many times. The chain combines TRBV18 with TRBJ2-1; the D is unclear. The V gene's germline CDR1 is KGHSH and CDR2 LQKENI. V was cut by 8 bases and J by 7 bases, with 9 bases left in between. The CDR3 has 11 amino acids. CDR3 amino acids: CASQTGNEQFF. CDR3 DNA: TGTGCCAGCCAAACCGGGAATGAGCAGTTCTTC.

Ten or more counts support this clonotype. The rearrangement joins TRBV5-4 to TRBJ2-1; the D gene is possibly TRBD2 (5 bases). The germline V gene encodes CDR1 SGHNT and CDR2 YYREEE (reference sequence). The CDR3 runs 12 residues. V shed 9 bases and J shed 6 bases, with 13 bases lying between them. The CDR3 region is CATSRRTNEQFF. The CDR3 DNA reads TGTGCCACTTCTCGGAGGACCAATGAGCAGTTCTTC. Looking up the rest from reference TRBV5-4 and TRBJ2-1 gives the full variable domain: ETGVTQSPTHLIKTRGQQVTLRCSSQSGHNTVSWYQQALGQGPQFIFQYYREEENGRGNFPPRFSGLQFPNYSSELNVNALELDDSALYLCATSRRTNEQFFGPGTRLTVL.

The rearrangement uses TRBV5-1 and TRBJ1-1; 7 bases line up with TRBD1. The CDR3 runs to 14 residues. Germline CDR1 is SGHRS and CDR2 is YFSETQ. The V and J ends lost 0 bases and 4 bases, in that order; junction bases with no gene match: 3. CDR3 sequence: CASSLEGAATEAFF. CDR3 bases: TGCGCCAGCAGCTTGGAGGGGGCGGCCACTGAAGCTTTCTTT.

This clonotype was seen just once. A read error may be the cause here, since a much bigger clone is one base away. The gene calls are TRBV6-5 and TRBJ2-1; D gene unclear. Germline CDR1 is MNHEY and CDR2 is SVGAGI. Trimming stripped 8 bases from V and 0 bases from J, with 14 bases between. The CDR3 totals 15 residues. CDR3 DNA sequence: TGTGCCAGCGGCCCCTCTCCGAGCTCCTACAATGAGCAGTTCTTC. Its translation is CASGPSPSSYNEQFF.

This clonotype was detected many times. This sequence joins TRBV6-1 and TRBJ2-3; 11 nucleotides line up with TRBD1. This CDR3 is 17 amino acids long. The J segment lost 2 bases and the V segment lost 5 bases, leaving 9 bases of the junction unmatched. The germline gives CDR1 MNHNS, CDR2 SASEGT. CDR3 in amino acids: CASSTHGTGGFTDTQYF. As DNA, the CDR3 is TGTGCCAGCAGTACCCACGGGACAGGGGGATTCACAGATACGCAGTATTTT.

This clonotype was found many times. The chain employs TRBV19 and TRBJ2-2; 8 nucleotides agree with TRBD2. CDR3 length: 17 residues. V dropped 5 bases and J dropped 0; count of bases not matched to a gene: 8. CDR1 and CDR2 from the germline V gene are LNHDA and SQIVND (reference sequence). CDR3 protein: CASSSRRLASNTGELFF. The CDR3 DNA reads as TGTGCCAGTAGTTCCCGACGACTAGCGTCGAACACCGGGGAGCTGTTTTTT.

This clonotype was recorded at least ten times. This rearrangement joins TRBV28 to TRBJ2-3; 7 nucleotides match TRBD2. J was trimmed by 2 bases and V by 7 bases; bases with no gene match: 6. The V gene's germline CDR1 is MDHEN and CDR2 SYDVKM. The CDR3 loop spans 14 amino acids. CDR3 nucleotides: TGTGCCAGCAACCCTAGCGGTCACACAGATACGCAGTATTTT. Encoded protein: CASNPSGHTDTQYF.

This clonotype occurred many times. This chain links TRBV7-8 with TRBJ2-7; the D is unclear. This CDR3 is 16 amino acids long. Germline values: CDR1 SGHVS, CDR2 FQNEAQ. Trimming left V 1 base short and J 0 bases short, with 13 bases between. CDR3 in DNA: TGTGCCAGCAGCTTAGGGCCCAGGTCCAGCTCCTACGAGCAGTACTTC. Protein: CASSLGPRSSSYEQYF.

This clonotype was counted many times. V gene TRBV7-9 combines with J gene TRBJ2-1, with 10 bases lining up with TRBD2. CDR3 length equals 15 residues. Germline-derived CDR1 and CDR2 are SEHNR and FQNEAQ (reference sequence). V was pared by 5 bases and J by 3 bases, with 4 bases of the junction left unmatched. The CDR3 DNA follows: TGTGCCAGCAGCCCCGGACTAGCGGTCTACAATGAGCAGTTCTTC. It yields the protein CASSPGLAVYNEQFF.

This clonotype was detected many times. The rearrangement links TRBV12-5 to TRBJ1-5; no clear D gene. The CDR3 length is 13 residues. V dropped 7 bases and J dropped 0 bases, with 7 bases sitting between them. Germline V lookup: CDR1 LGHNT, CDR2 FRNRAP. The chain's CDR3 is CASALHSNQPQHF. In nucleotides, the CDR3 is TGTGCTAGTGCCCTTCATAGCAATCAGCCCCAGCATTTT.

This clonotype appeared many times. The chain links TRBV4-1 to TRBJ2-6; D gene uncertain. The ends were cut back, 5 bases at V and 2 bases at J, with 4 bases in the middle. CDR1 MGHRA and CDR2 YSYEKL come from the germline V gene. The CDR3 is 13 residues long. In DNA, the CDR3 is TGCGCCAGCAGCGGACCTGGGGCCAACGTCCTGACTTTC. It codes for CASSGPGANVLTF.

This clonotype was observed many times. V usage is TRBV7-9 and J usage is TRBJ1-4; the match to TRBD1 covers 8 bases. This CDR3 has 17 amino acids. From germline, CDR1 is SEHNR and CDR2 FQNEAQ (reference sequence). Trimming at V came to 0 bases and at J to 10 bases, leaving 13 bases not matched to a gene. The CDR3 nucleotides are TGTGCCAGCAGCTTAGCGTTAACCGGACAGGGACGCGGAAAACTGTTTTTT. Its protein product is CASSLALTGQGRGKLFF.

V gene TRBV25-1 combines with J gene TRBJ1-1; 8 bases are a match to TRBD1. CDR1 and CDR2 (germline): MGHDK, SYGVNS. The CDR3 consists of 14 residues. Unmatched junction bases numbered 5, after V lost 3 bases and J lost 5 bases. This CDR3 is CASSDYRGITEAFF. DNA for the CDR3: TGTGCCAGCAGTGACTACAGGGGGATTACTGAAGCTTTCTTT.

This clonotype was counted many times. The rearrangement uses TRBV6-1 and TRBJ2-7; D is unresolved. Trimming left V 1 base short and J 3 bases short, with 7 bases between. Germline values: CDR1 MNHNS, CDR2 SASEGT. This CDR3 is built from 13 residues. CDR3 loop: CASSEESSYEQYV. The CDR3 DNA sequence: TGTGCCAGCAGTGAAGAGTCCAGCTACGAGCAGTACGTC.

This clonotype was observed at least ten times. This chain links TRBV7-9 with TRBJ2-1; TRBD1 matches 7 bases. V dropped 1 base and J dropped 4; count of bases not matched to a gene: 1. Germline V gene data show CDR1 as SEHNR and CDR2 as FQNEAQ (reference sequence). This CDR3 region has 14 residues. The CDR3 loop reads CASSLGQGYNEQFF. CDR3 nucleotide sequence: TGTGCCAGCAGCTTAGGACAGGGATACAATGAGCAGTTCTTC.

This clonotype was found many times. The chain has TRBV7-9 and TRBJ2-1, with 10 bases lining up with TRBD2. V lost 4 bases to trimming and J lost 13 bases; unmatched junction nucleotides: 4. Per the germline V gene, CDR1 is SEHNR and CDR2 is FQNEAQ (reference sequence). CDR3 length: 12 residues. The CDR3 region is CASSSSGRDQFF. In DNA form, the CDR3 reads TGTGCCAGCAGCTCTAGCGGGAGAGACCAGTTCTTC.

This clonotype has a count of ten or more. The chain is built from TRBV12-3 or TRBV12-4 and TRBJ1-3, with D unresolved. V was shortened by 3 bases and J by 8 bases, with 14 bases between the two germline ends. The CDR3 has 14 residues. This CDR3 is CASSFTNFGDTIYF. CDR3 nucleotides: TGTGCCAGCAGTTTTACGAATTTCGGGGACACCATATATTTT.

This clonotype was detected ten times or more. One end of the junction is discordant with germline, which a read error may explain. CDR3 bases: TGCAGTGCCAGAGGGCCGGTAAAGGGGGAGCTGTTTTTT. Protein: CSARGPVKGELFF. This chain joins TRBV20-1 and TRBJ2-2; D possibly corresponds to TRBD2 (5 bases). CDR3 size: 13 residues. The germline V gene has CDR1 DFQATT and CDR2 SNEGSKA (reference sequence).

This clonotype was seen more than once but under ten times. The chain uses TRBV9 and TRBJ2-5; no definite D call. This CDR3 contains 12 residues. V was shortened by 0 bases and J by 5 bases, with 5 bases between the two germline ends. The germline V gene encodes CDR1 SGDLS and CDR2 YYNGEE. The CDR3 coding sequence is TGTGCCAGCAGCGTAGTGGGCGAGACCCAGTACTTC. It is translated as CASSVVGETQYF. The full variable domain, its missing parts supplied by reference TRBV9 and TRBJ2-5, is DSGVTQTPKHLITATGQRVTLRCSPRSGDLSVYWYQQSLDQGLQFLIQYYNGEERAKGNILERFSAQQFPDLHSELNLSSLELGDSALYFCASSVVGETQYFGPGTRLLVL.

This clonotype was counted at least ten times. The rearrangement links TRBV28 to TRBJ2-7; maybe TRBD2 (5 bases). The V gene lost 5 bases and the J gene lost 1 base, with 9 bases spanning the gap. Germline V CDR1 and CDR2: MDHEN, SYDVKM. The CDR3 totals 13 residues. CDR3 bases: TGTGCCAGCAGTGGAACGGGATCCTACGAGCAGTACTTC. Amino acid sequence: CASSGTGSYEQYF.

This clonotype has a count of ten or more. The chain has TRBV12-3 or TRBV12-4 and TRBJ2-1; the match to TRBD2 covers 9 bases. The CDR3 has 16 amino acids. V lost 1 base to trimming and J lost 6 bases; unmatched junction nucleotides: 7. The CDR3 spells CASSLGTASGTNEQFF. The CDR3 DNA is TGTGCCAGCAGTTTAGGAACGGCTAGCGGGACCAATGAGCAGTTCTTC.

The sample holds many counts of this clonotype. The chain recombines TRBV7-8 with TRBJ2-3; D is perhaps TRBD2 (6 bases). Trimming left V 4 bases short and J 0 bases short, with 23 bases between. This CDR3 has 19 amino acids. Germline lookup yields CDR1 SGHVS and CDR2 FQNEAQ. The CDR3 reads CASSSHTAGTLLSTDTQYF. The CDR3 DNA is TGTGCCAGCAGCTCCCACACAGCGGGTACCTTACTTAGCACAGATACGCAGTATTTT. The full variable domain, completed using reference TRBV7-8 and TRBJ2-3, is GAGVSQSPRYKVAKRGQDVALRCDPISGHVSLFWYQQALGQGPEFLTYFQNEAQLDKSGLPSDRFFAERPEGSVSTLKIQRTQQEDSAVYLCASSSHTAGTLLSTDTQYFGPGTRLTVL.